In its sample, the clone carrying this T cell receptor beta chain was seen once. What it binds is not known. The sample belongs to a study of OX40 agonist ivuxolimab in advanced cancers. Looking at the study overall: A male proportion of approximately 80% was recorded, with mean age around 55 years and range 23 to 79. Study results and limitations: CD4+ and CD8+ blood T cells expanded clonally by week 6 at 0.1 to 3.0 mg/kg.

CDR3 length: 15 residues. Germline V gene sequence: CDR1 SNHLY, CDR2 FYNNEI. The V gene end was trimmed by 10 bases and the J gene end by 3 bases; junction bases not matched to a gene: 8. Data came from immunoSEQ multiplex PCR; TCRdb stores just in-frame clones and leaves some out. The sample carries about 98,000 clones, around 85% recorded once. The gene calls are TRBV2 and TRBJ2-1; TRBD2 aligns across 11 bases. The source material was CD4+ or CD8+ T cells sorted from blood, sampled in a trial of the OX40 agonist ivuxolimab. This TCR came from an adult with an advanced solid tumor such as melanoma, head and neck, liver or kidney cancer. For the CDR3, the DNA is TGTGCCACCCATCGTGGGACTAGCGGCTACAATGAGCAGTTCTTC. The encoded protein is CATHRGTSGYNEQFF.